This is a list of T cell receptor beta chains from one sample in a study of T-cell reconstitution after alpha-beta-depleted transplantation in children. TCRdb reanalysed the PCR reads using MiXCR and keeps one entry per CDR3 protein. The sample includes 190,000 or so distinct CDR3 sequences, about 6.8% of them seen just once. Here the sequenced sample was PBMCs from the stem cell graft donor, taken from the stem cell graft. These receptors were obtained from a human donor who donated a stem cell graft to a child with Wiskott-Aldrich syndrome. Each CDR3 is given with its conserved first and last residue. Each record gives: clone size, D gene, J gene, V gene, CDR3 protein, CDR3 DNA. D genes are given only for firm matches. The size entry is marked missing in some rows and otherwise reads once, few, many or a size class.

>few|TRBD1|TRBJ1-1|TRBV7-9
CASSFLQGSTEAFF
TGTGCCAGCAGCTTCCTACAGGGGAGCACTGAAGCTTTCTTT
>many|NA|TRBJ2-3|TRBV12-3/TRBV12-4
CASSLNGRTDTQYF
TGTGCCAGCAGTTTAAACGGGAGAACAGATACGCAGTATTTT
>many|NA|TRBJ2-7|TRBV20-1
CSAYPPLSHEQYF
TGCAGTGCTTACCCGCCCCTGAGCCACGAGCAGTACTTC
>many|NA|TRBJ2-1|TRBV5-6
CASSLMTGAYNEQFF
TGTGCCAGCAGCCTAATGACAGGCGCCTACAATGAGCAGTTCTTC
>many|NA|TRBJ1-6|TRBV7-9
CASSLGANSPLHF
TGTGCCAGCAGCTTGGGCGCGAACTCACCCCTCCACTTT
>many|NA|TRBJ2-7|TRBV6-1
CASAQGRSSSYEQYF
TGTGCCAGCGCCCAAGGGCGTTCAAGCTCCTACGAGCAGTACTTC
>many|NA|TRBJ2-7|TRBV13
CASSFSGGWGEQYF
TGTGCCAGCAGCTTTTCCGGGGGATGGGGCGAGCAGTACTTC
>NA|NA|TRBJ2-3|TRBV14
CASSPASGDTQYF
TGTGCCAGCAGCCCCGCCTCCGGTGATACGCAGTATTTT
>many|NA|TRBJ2-7|TRBV7-9
CASSLDTGKQYF
TGTGCCAGCAGCTTAGATACGGGAAAACAGTACTTC
>NA|TRBD1|TRBJ2-7|TRBV12-3/TRBV12-4
CASSYRNRGPNEQYF
TGTGCCAGCAGTTACAGGAATAGGGGGCCCAACGAGCAGTACTTC
>NA|TRBD1|TRBJ1-2|TRBV14
CASSLGTDNYGYTF
TGTGCCAGCAGCCTCGGGACAGACAACTATGGCTACACCTTC
>many|NA|TRBJ2-7|TRBV4-1
CASSPHVTYDSYEQYF
TGCGCCAGCAGCCCACACGTCACCTACGACTCCTACGAGCAGTACTTC
>NA|TRBD1|TRBJ2-2|TRBV6-1
CASSPRGLVNTGELFF
TGTGCCAGCAGTCCTAGGGGGCTAGTTAATACCGGGGAGCTGTTTTTT
>many|TRBD1|TRBJ1-5|TRBV20-1
CSARGGSYSNQPQHF
TGCAGTGCGAGAGGGGGCTCCTATAGCAATCAGCCCCAGCATTTT
>many|TRBD2|TRBJ2-1|TRBV20-1
CSARAGGSSYNEQFF
TGCAGTGCTAGAGCGGGGGGGAGCTCCTACAATGAGCAGTTCTTC
>few|TRBD2|TRBJ2-2|TRBV5-5
CASKGLASGLTGELFF
TGTGCCAGCAAGGGGCTCGCTAGCGGCCTCACCGGGGAGCTGTTTTTT
>many|TRBD1|TRBJ1-2|TRBV7-2
CASSLAGNRGQGYTF
TGTGCCAGCAGCTTAGCGGGAAACAGGGGGCAAGGCTACACCTTC
>NA|TRBD1|TRBJ2-5|TRBV23-1
CASSPFGQGKETQYF
TGCGCCAGCAGTCCCTTTGGACAGGGGAAAGAGACCCAGTACTTC
>many|NA|TRBJ2-1|TRBV2
CASVYRRGMKQFF
TGTGCCAGCGTGTACAGGAGGGGAATGAAGCAGTTCTTC
>many|NA|TRBJ2-5|TRBV5-6
CASSSGQGGWETQYF
TGTGCCAGCAGTTCAGGGCAGGGAGGTTGGGAGACCCAGTACTTC
>many|NA|TRBJ1-1|TRBV29-1
CSGLNTEAFF
TGCAGCGGACTGAACACTGAAGCTTTCTTT
>many|NA|TRBJ2-3|TRBV7-8
CASSLVETASYGDTQYF
TGTGCCAGCAGCTTAGTCGAGACGGCTTCTTACGGAGATACGCAGTATTTT
>many|NA|TRBJ2-7|TRBV6-5
CASRANGYEQYF
TGTGCCAGCAGGGCCAACGGGTACGAGCAGTACTTC
>few|TRBD2|TRBJ2-2|TRBV20-1
CSARRLAGGHTGELFF
TGCAGTGCTAGAAGACTAGCGGGGGGTCACACCGGGGAGCTGTTTTTT
>many|NA|TRBJ2-1|TRBV20-1
CSANKVAAAYNEQFF
TGCAGTGCTAATAAGGTGGCAGCCGCCTACAATGAGCAGTTCTTC
>NA|TRBD1|TRBJ2-7|TRBV30
CAWSVWDSSYEQYF
TGTGCCTGGAGTGTTTGGGACAGCTCCTACGAGCAGTACTTC
>many|NA|TRBJ1-1|TRBV12-3/TRBV12-4
CASSAGTPEAFF
TGTGCCAGCAGTGCCGGGACCCCTGAAGCTTTCTTT
>many|TRBD2|TRBJ2-1|TRBV5-1
CASSTGTSGSLYNEQFF
TGCGCCAGCAGCACCGGGACTAGCGGGAGCCTTTACAATGAGCAGTTCTTC